These 23 T cell receptor beta chains were sequenced from one sample in a study of blood T cell repertoires in COVID-19 (dated by TCRdb to 2018 to 2021). Library method: the immunoSEQ multiplex PCR assay. What TCRdb holds here is the immuneACCESS table cut down to in-frame rearrangements. Part of the clones is not present; checked against another copy, under half of the missing clones reflect an unresolved V gene, and the others are unexplained. For this sample there are around 47,000 clones; about nine tenths appear just once. The ten largest clonotypes hold 9% of the sample. The sample taken for sequencing was peripheral blood. Receptor source: a man aged 80 or over with active or convalescent COVID-19.

V gene TRBV7-2 combines with J gene TRBJ2-1; 8 nucleotides agree with TRBD1. Germline values: CDR1 SGHTA, CDR2 FQGNSA. The CDR3 runs 17 residues. The V and J ends lost 2 bases and 1 base, in that order; junction bases with no gene match: 7. CDR3 loop: CASSLRDRGHSYNEQFF. The CDR3 bases are TGTGCCAGCAGCTTACGCGACAGGGGTCATTCCTACAATGAGCAGTTCTTC. Variable domain in full (rest from reference TRBV7-2 and TRBJ2-1): GAGVSQSPSNKVTEKGKDVELRCDPISGHTALYWYRQSLGQGLEFLIYFQGNSAPDKSGLPSDRFSAERTGGSVSTLTIQRTQQEDSAVYLCASSLRDRGHSYNEQFFGPGTRLTVL.

The V and J genes are TRBV9 and TRBJ1-2, with D possibly TRBD1 on 5 matching bases. Germline V CDR1 and CDR2: SGDLS, YYNGEE. V lost 2 bases and J lost 2, with 16 bases in between. The length of the CDR3 is 16 residues. The CDR3 bases are TGTGCCAGCAGCGTGGGTACAGGTTCCGCAAACTATGGCTACACCTTC. This gives the protein CASSVGTGSANYGYTF.

The CDR3 coding sequence is TGTGCCAGCAGCTTAACTAGCGGGATCTCAGATACGCAGTATTTT. As protein: CASSLTSGISDTQYF. The rearrangement joins TRBV11-2 to TRBJ2-3; 10 bases align to TRBD2. The CDR3 consists of 15 residues. V shed 2 bases, J shed 4 bases, and the junction held 3 bases outside the gene matches. The germline V gene has CDR1 SGHAT and CDR2 FQNNGV.

The V gene is TRBV19, the J gene TRBJ2-2, with 10 bases that match TRBD1. This CDR3 has 15 amino acids. CDR1 is LNHDA, CDR2 SQIVND, per germline (reference sequence). Trimming at V came to 5 bases and at J to 4 bases, leaving 4 bases not matched to a gene. CDR3 coding DNA: TGTGCCAGTAGTCCGACAGGGGGCGTCACCGGGGAGCTGTTTTTT. As protein: CASSPTGGVTGELFF.

This chain joins TRBV6-2 or TRBV6-3 and TRBJ2-1; 10 bases line up with TRBD2. J was trimmed by 8 bases and V by 6 bases; bases with no gene match: 4. Germline V gene lookup returns CDR1 MNHEY and CDR2 SVGEGT. This CDR3 is 13 amino acids long. DNA for the CDR3: TGTGCCAGCAGCCTTGGACTAGCGGATGAGCAGTTCTTC. This translates into CASSLGLADEQFF.

The J gene is TRBJ1-5, the V gene TRBV2; a weak D match, TRBD1 (5 bases). Germline CDR1 is SNHLY and CDR2 is FYNNEI. Trimming cost V 7 bases and J 1 base, with 11 bases left between them. The CDR3 runs to 14 residues. Written as DNA, the CDR3 is TGTGCCAGCACGTGGGGGGTGAGCAATCAGCCCCAGCATTTT. The encoded protein is CASTWGVSNQPQHF.

This chain links TRBV5-4 with TRBJ2-5, with D maybe TRBD2 (7 bases). Trimming shortened V by 6 bases and J by 5 bases, and 20 bases separated the two germline ends. This CDR3 is built from 15 residues. Germline-derived CDR1 and CDR2 are SGHNT and YYREEE (reference sequence). The CDR3: CASTRSGGARETQYF. CDR3 nucleotide sequence: TGTGCCAGCACCAGGAGTGGGGGGGCGCGGGAGACCCAGTACTTC.

The gene calls are TRBV25-1 and TRBJ1-2; 8 nucleotides line up with TRBD1. Germline CDR1 and CDR2: MGHDK and SYGVNS. This CDR3 is 13 amino acids long. Trimming took 3 bases from V and 3 from J; bases not matched to a gene: 0. In nucleotides, the CDR3 is TGTGCCAGCAGTGAGACAGGGGACTATGGCTACACCTTC. Protein: CASSETGDYGYTF.

The J gene is TRBJ1-4, the V gene TRBV29-1; D may be TRBD1 (5 bases). With 4 bases removed from V and 3 bases from J, the gap between germline ends came to 12 bases. The germline CDR1 and CDR2 sequences are SQVTM and ANQGSEA. This CDR3 is 14 amino acids long. The CDR3 coding sequence is TGCAGCGTTGGTTCCCCGGGGGCTAATGAAAAACTGTTTTTT. Protein: CSVGSPGANEKLFF.

This sequence joins TRBV6-5 and TRBJ2-7, with 7 bases lining up with TRBD2. Per the germline V gene, CDR1 is MNHEY and CDR2 is SVGAGI. This CDR3 contains 15 residues. With V trimmed by 6 bases and J by 0 bases, 8 bases remained unmatched. The CDR3 loop reads CASSPPRGSSYEQYF. The CDR3 DNA follows: TGTGCCAGCAGCCCCCCCCGCGGGAGCTCCTACGAGCAGTACTTC.

The chain uses TRBV7-8 and TRBJ2-2, with 11 nucleotides matching TRBD2. CDR1 is SGHVS and CDR2 is FQNEAQ in the germline V gene. J was trimmed by 5 bases and V by 5 bases; bases with no gene match: 7. This CDR3 is 16 amino acids long. DNA for the CDR3: TGTGCCAGCAGCCCGATGACTAGCGGGACTACCGGGGAGCTGTTTTTT. Residues: CASSPMTSGTTGELFF. The variable domain in full, with the rest retrieved from reference TRBV7-8 and TRBJ2-2, is GAGVSQSPRYKVAKRGQDVALRCDPISGHVSLFWYQQALGQGPEFLTYFQNEAQLDKSGLPSDRFFAERPEGSVSTLKIQRTQQEDSAVYLCASSPMTSGTTGELFFGEGSRLTVL.

V usage is TRBV28 and J usage is TRBJ1-3; D ambiguous. Germline V gene sequence: CDR1 MDHEN, CDR2 SYDVKM. The CDR3 is made up of 12 amino acids. Trimming stripped 3 bases from V and 4 bases from J, with 4 bases between. CDR3 in amino acids: CASSFRGNTIYF. The CDR3 coding sequence is TGTGCCAGCAGTTTTCGGGGAAACACCATATATTTT.

This clone came up a few times. V usage is TRBV2 and J usage is TRBJ1-1; D may be TRBD1 (5 bases). Germline V lookup: CDR1 SNHLY, CDR2 FYNNEI. The CDR3 extends over 11 amino acids. Trimming cost V 7 bases and J 7 bases, with 10 bases left between them. This CDR3 is CASNDRGEAFF. The CDR3 nucleotides are TGTGCCAGCAATGACAGAGGTGAAGCTTTCTTT.

The chain employs TRBV5-1 and TRBJ1-3; 8 bases fit TRBD1. With V trimmed by 4 bases and J by 3 bases, 12 bases remained unmatched. Germline V gene lookup returns CDR1 SGHRS and CDR2 YFSETQ. The CDR3 sequence is 17 residues long. The CDR3, as DNA: TGCGCCAGCAGCCTCCAGAGTGGAGGACAGGGTGGAAACACCATATATTTT. Protein sequence: CASSLQSGGQGGNTIYF.

CDR3 bases: TGTGCCAGCAGTCACCGACAGAACAATCAGCCCCAGCATTTT. It codes for CASSHRQNNQPQHF. The chain combines TRBV27 with TRBJ1-5; a weak D match, TRBD1 (5 bases). V lost 5 bases to trimming and J lost 3 bases, with 11 bases between them. The germline gives CDR1 MNHEY, CDR2 SMNVEV (reference sequence). The CDR3 length is 14 residues.

This rearrangement joins TRBV6-2 or TRBV6-3 to TRBJ2-1; 10 nucleotides match TRBD2. The V gene's germline CDR1 is MNHEY and CDR2 SVGEGT. The CDR3 covers 16 residues. The V segment lost 4 bases and the J segment 4 bases; nucleotides outside the gene matches: 7. The CDR3 region is CASSLRTSGAYNEQFF. The CDR3 DNA sequence: TGTGCCAGCAGTTTAAGGACTAGCGGAGCGTACAATGAGCAGTTCTTC.

The chain links TRBV7-8 to TRBJ1-1, with a tentative D call TRBD1 (5 bases). V was cut by 6 bases and J by 4 bases, with 9 bases left in between. CDR3 length: 12 residues. Germline loops: CDR1 SGHVS, CDR2 FQNEAQ. This chain's CDR3 is CASSWTTTEAFF. CDR3 bases: TGTGCCAGCAGTTGGACAACCACTGAAGCTTTCTTT.

The gene calls are TRBV7-8 and TRBJ2-3; TRBD2 might be the D (6 bases). Germline assignment: CDR1 SGHVS and CDR2 FQNEAQ. This CDR3 comprises 16 residues. V lost 0 bases and J lost 0, with 10 bases in between. CDR3 loop: CASSLASGTSTDTQYF. The CDR3 nucleotides are TGTGCCAGCAGCTTAGCCTCAGGGACTAGCACAGATACGCAGTATTTT. The variable domain in full, completed from reference TRBV7-8 and TRBJ2-3, reads GAGVSQSPRYKVAKRGQDVALRCDPISGHVSLFWYQQALGQGPEFLTYFQNEAQLDKSGLPSDRFFAERPEGSVSTLKIQRTQQEDSAVYLCASSLASGTSTDTQYFGPGTRLTVL.

This chain joins TRBV6-2 or TRBV6-3 and TRBJ1-5; D gene uncertain. The V gene's germline CDR1 is MNHEY and CDR2 SVGEGT. V dropped 2 bases and J dropped 4 bases, with 6 bases sitting between them. The CDR3 extends over 13 amino acids. The DNA for the CDR3 is TGTGCCAGCAGTTACGGCAGAAATCAGCCCCAGCATTTT. Encoded protein: CASSYGRNQPQHF.

The chain couples TRBV7-2 to TRBJ2-3; TRBD2 matches at 16 bases. The CDR3 loop spans 17 amino acids. With 3 bases clipped from V and 5 bases from J, the junction kept 5 bases outside the gene matches. Germline V gives CDR1 SGHTA, CDR2 FQGNSA. The CDR3 nucleotides read TGTGCCAGCAGCTTGGGACTAGCGGGGGGGCCATTAGATACGCAGTATTTT. It yields the protein CASSLGLAGGPLDTQYF.

The gene calls are TRBV28 and TRBJ2-1; 8 nucleotides line up with TRBD2. There are 14 residues in the CDR3. CDR1 and CDR2 (germline): MDHEN, SYDVKM. The V segment lost 6 bases and the J segment 6 bases; nucleotides outside the gene matches: 7. In DNA, the CDR3 is TGTGCCAGCAGATCGGGGGGGGTGGCCAATGAGCAGTTCTTC. This sequence encodes CASRSGGVANEQFF.

CDR3 in amino acids: CASSLSRGFADTQYF. CDR3 nucleotide sequence: TGCGCCAGCAGCTTGTCAAGGGGTTTCGCAGATACGCAGTATTTT. The J gene is TRBJ2-3, the V gene TRBV5-1; a weak D match, TRBD1 (5 bases). This CDR3 contains 15 residues. Trimming stripped 1 base from V and 4 bases from J, with 13 bases between. Germline V CDR1 and CDR2: SGHRS, YFSETQ.

The V gene is TRBV5-4, the J gene TRBJ2-7; 7 bases align to TRBD1. Germline CDR1 is SGHNT and CDR2 is YYREEE (reference sequence). This CDR3 has 15 amino acids. The V and J ends lost 4 bases and 6 bases, in that order; junction bases with no gene match: 13. The CDR3 region is CASSPQNRGRSEQYF. The CDR3 DNA follows: TGTGCCAGCAGCCCCCAGAACAGGGGAAGGAGCGAGCAGTACTTC.